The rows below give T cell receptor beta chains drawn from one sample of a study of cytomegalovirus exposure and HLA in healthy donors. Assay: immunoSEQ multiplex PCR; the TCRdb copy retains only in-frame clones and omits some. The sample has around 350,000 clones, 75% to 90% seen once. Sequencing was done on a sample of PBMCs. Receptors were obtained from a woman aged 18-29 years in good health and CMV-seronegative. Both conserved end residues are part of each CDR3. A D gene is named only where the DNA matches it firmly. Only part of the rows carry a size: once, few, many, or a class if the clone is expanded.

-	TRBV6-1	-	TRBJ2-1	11	TGTGCCAGCGACACTCACCATGAGCAGTTCTTC	CASDTHHEQFF
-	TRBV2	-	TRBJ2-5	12	TGTGCCAGCCGACTAGAAATGGAGACCCAGTACTTC	CASRLEMETQYF
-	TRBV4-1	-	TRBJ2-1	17	TGCGCCAGCAGCGCAAGGCGTGGGGGAGGCCCCTACAATGAGCAGTTCTTC	CASSARRGGGPYNEQFF
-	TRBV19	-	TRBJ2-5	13	TGTGCCAGTAGTATGTCCAGGCAAGAGACCCAGTACTTC	CASSMSRQETQYF
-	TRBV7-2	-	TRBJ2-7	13	TGTGCCAGCAGCCCTGCCTGGGAGTCCGAGCAGTACTTC	CASSPAWESEQYF
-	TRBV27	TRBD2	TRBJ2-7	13	TGTGCCAGCAGTCAACTAGCGGGAGTCGAGCAGTACTTC	CASSQLAGVEQYF
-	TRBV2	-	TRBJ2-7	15	TGTGCCAGCACCTTGGGGCTAGCGCTAGCCTACGAGCAGTACTTC	CASTLGLALAYEQYF
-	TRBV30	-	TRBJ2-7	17	TGTGCCTGGAGTGTGCCCCTAGGGCAGGGGATAGCCTACGAGCAGTACTTC	CAWSVPLGQGIAYEQYF
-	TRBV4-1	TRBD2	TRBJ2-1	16	TGCGCCAGCAGCCGTCCCGAGACTAGCGGGGGGAATGAGCAGTTCTTC	CASSRPETSGGNEQFF
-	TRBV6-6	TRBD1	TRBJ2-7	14	TGTGCCAGCAGCCAAGACAGGGGTCTAAACGAGCAGTACTTC	CASSQDRGLNEQYF
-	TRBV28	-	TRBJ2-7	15	TGTGCCAGCAGTTTAGCTGGAGTCGGGTCGTACGAGCAGTACTTC	CASSLAGVGSYEQYF
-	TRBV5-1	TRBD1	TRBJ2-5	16	TGCGCCAGCAGCGCCCGACAGGGGATCGTCAGAGAGACCCAGTACTTC	CASSARQGIVRETQYF
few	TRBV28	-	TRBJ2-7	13	TGTGCCAGCAGACCACAGGGATCCTACGAGCAGTACTTC	CASRPQGSYEQYF
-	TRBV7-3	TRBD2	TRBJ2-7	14	TGTGCCAGCAGCATGACTAGCGGGAGTGGCGAGCAGTACTTC	CASSMTSGSGEQYF
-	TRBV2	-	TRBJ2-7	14	TGTGCCAGCAGAGGCAGGGCCCATGATTACGAGCAGTACTTC	CASRGRAHDYEQYF
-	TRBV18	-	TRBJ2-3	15	TGTGCCAGCTCACGGGCAGGCACCATAACAGATACGCAGTATTTT	CASSRAGTITDTQYF
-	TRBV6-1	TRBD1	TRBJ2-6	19	TGTGCCAGCAGTGAAAAGAGAGGGGGCGCAGTATCTGGGGCCAACGTCCTGACTTTC	CASSEKRGGAVSGANVLTF
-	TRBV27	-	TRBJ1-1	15	TGTGCCAGCAGTTTAAGGGCAGGGCTGAACACTGAAGCTTTCTTT	CASSLRAGLNTEAFF
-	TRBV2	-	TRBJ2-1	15	TGTGCCAGCAGTGAATTGCGGGTTTCCTACAATGAGCAGTTCTTC	CASSELRVSYNEQFF
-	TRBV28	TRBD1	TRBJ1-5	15	TGTGCCAGCAGTCAGGGGGCGGGTGGCAATCAGCCCCAGCATTTT	CASSQGAGGNQPQHF
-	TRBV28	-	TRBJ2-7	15	TGTGCCAGCAGTTTATCCCAGGGTAAAAGGTACGAGCAGTACTTC	CASSLSQGKRYEQYF
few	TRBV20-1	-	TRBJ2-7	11	TGCAGTGCTAGTATGTTGCGGGAGCAGTACTTC	CSASMLREQYF
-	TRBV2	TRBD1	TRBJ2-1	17	TGTGCCAGCAGCTTAAGCCTCCGGGACAGGGGAGACAATGAGCAGTTCTTC	CASSLSLRDRGDNEQFF
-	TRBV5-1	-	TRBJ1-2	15	TGCGCCAGCAGCCTCCTTTCGACTGGATCGTGGGGCTACACCTTC	CASSLLSTGSWGYTF
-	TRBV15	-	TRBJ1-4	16	TGTGCCACCAGCAGAGACCAGGGTAGATCTAATGAAAAACTGTTTTTT	CATSRDQGRSNEKLFF
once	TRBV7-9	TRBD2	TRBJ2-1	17	TGTGCCAGCAGCTTAGCTGGGACTAGCAGGGTGGTCGGTGAGCAGTTCTTC	CASSLAGTSRVVGEQFF
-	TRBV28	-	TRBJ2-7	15	TGTGCCAGCAGTTCCCCCGGGTATCGTGGCGGCAGTCAGTACTTC	CASSSPGYRGGSQYF
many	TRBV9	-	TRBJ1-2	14	TGTGCCAGCAGCGTAGCAAACGGGTGGAATGGCTACACCTTC	CASSVANGWNGYTF
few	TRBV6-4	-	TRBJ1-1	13	TGTGCCAGCAGCCAGGGCCGTGGCACTGAAGCTTTCTTT	CASSQGRGTEAFF
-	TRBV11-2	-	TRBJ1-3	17	TGTGCCAGCAGCTTAAGTCCCCACGGAGCTTCTGGAAACACCATATATTTT	CASSLSPHGASGNTIYF
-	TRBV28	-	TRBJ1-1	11	TGTGCCAGCAGTCTGAACAGGGAAGCTTTCTTT	CASSLNREAFF
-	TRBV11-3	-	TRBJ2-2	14	TGTGCCAGCAGCCCGGGACTGGGTACGGGGGAGCTGTTTTTT	CASSPGLGTGELFF
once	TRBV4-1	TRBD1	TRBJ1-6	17	TGCGCCAGCAGCCAGGGACAGGGGGCGCGAGTATCTTCACCCCTCCACTTT	CASSQGQGARVSSPLHF
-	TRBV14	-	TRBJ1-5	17	TGTGCCAGCAGCCGGCCGATGGGGCGGCGGAGTAATCAGCCCCAGCATTTT	CASSRPMGRRSNQPQHF
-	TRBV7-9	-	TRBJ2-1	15	TGTGCCAGCAGCTTAGGGAGTAGATCCTACAATGAGCAGTTCTTC	CASSLGSRSYNEQFF
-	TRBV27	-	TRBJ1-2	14	TGTGCCAGCAGCTTGGCAGGGGTCAACTATGGCTACACCTTC	CASSLAGVNYGYTF
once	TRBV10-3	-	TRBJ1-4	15	TGTGCCATCAGTGGGACAGTGGGAACTAATGAAAAACTGTTTTTT	CAISGTVGTNEKLFF
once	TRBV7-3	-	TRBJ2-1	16	TGTGCCAGCAGCTCTGCCGGCGGAGCTTTCTACAATGAGCAGTTCTTC	CASSSAGGAFYNEQFF
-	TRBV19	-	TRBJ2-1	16	TGTGCCAGTATAAATCCAGGGGGGACGGGGTTCAATGAGCAGTTCTTC	CASINPGGTGFNEQFF
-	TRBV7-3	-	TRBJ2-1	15	TGTGCCAGCAGCTCTCTAGCGTTCTCCTACAATGAGCAGTTCTTC	CASSSLAFSYNEQFF
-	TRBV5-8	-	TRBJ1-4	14	TGTGCCAGCAGATGGGAAACCAGGGGAGAAAAACTGTTTTTT	CASRWETRGEKLFF
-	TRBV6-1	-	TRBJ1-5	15	TGTGCCAGCAGTGATCGGTGGGACAAAAATCAGCCCCAGCATTTT	CASSDRWDKNQPQHF
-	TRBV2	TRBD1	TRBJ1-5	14	TGTGCCAGCAGGCCTACAGGGGGCAATCAGCCCCAGCATTTT	CASRPTGGNQPQHF
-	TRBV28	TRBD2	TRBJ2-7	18	TGTGCCAGCAGTTACGGGGGGCATCCGGGACTAGGGGCCTACGAGCAGTACTTC	CASSYGGHPGLGAYEQYF
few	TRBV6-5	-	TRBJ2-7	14	TGTGCCAGCAGTTACTCCGAACAGGGCGGCGAGCAGTACTTC	CASSYSEQGGEQYF
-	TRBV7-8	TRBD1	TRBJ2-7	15	TGTGCCAGCAGCCCTTGGGGACAGGGGGTGTACGAGCAGTACTTC	CASSPWGQGVYEQYF
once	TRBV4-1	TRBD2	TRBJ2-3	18	TGCGCCAGCAGCCAATTTCTCATAGCGGGGGGGGTCACAGATACGCAGTATTTT	CASSQFLIAGGVTDTQYF
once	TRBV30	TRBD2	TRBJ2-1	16	TGTGCCTGGAGCGCCAACCGGGGAGGGTCCTACAATGAGCAGTTCTTC	CAWSANRGGSYNEQFF
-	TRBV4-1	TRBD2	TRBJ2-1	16	TGCGCCAGCAGCCGCTTTCTAGCGGGAGATAACAATGAGCAGTTCTTC	CASSRFLAGDNNEQFF